What follows are 15 T cell receptor beta chains derived from one specimen sequenced in a study of T-cell reconstitution after alpha-beta-depleted transplantation in children. Preparation of the TCRbeta library involved a method that used unique molecular identifiers. TCRdb called the PCR reads again in MiXCR, with one record for every CDR3 protein. The sample lists approximately 1,000,000 distinct CDR3 sequences; roughly 29% were seen once. The source material was PBMCs, mostly from graft donor cells, sampled 360 days after TCRalphabeta/CD19-depleted stem cell transplant. The source is a boy under two years old who had a stem cell transplant for SCID, so the T cells may come from the graft donor.

This clonotype appeared a few times. The chain is built from TRBV5-5 and TRBJ2-5; D not certain. Germline CDR1 and CDR2: SGHKS and YYEKEE (reference sequence). This CDR3 has 14 residues. The V and J ends lost 4 bases and 4 bases respectively, with 14 bases between them. The CDR3, as DNA: TGTGCCAGCAGCCCTGGAGCCTGGGGAGAGACCCAGTACTTC. It specifies CASSPGAWGETQYF.

The rearrangement links TRBV5-5 to TRBJ2-2, with D uncertain. Between the trimmed V and J ends, which lost 3 bases and 0 bases, there was a span of 9 bases. The CDR3 consists of 15 residues. The germline V gene encodes CDR1 SGHKS and CDR2 YYEKEE (reference sequence). The DNA of the CDR3 is TGTGCCAGCAGCTCGTTCGTAACGAACACCGGGGAGCTGTTTTTT. Its protein product is CASSSFVTNTGELFF.

This chain uses TRBV28 with TRBJ2-2; D gene uncertain. The CDR3 has 16 residues. Deletions cut 5 bases from V and 7 bases from J, with 20 bases between. Germline-derived CDR1 and CDR2 are MDHEN and SYDVKM. The CDR3 region is CASSVRLPLLGGELFF. DNA for the CDR3: TGTGCCAGCAGTGTTCGGCTCCCCTTGCTCGGCGGGGAGCTGTTTTTT.

J is TRBJ1-6 and V is TRBV19; 9 nucleotides line up with TRBD1. The CDR3 is made up of 13 amino acids. Germline loops: CDR1 LNHDA, CDR2 SQIVND (reference sequence). The V and J ends lost 10 bases and 10 bases, in that order; junction bases with no gene match: 8. CDR3 in DNA: TGTGCCACCTGGGACAGGGAAGGATCACCCCTCCACTTT. Protein sequence: CATWDREGSPLHF.

This clonotype came up a few times. This sequence joins TRBV18 and TRBJ2-1, with a weak D call TRBD2 (6 bases). The V gene's germline CDR1 is KGHSH and CDR2 LQKENI. The V and J ends lost 2 bases and 7 bases respectively, with 15 bases between them. The CDR3 spans 15 residues. Here the CDR3 DNA reads TGTGCCAGCTCACCAGCGCGGGGCCGGGGTAATGAGCAGTTCTTC. Translated: CASSPARGRGNEQFF.

The chain joins TRBV28 to TRBJ2-5; 14 bases map to TRBD2. This CDR3 is 17 amino acids long. Germline V gene lookup returns CDR1 MDHEN and CDR2 SYDVKM. The V segment lost 4 bases and the J segment 4 bases; nucleotides outside the gene matches: 8. Written as DNA, the CDR3 is TGTGCCAGCAGTTCTCCGACTAGCGGGGGGGCCCGAGAGACCCAGTACTTC. Its protein is CASSSPTSGGARETQYF.

The table lists this clonotype with a count of one. The genes are TRBV4-1 and TRBJ1-4; perhaps TRBD1 as D (5 bases). Trimming stripped 3 bases from V and 0 bases from J, with 11 bases between. The CDR3 covers 16 residues. Germline lookup yields CDR1 MGHRA and CDR2 YSYEKL. The CDR3 sequence is CASSQGVGATNEKLFF. CDR3 DNA: TGCGCCAGCAGCCAGGGGGTAGGAGCAACTAATGAAAAACTGTTTTTT.

Only a few counts were recorded for this clonotype. The V and J genes are TRBV20-1 and TRBJ1-5; D might be TRBD1 (6 bases). Germline assignment: CDR1 DFQATT and CDR2 SNEGSKA (reference sequence). The CDR3 length is 11 residues. V dropped 4 bases and J dropped 14 bases, with 15 bases sitting between them. In DNA, the CDR3 is TGCAGTGCTATACAGGGTAATAGGAAGCATTTT. It encodes CSAIQGNRKHF.

The chain uses TRBV5-1 and TRBJ1-3; TRBD1 aligns across 12 bases. CDR3 length: 16 amino acids. Germline V gene lookup returns CDR1 SGHRS and CDR2 YFSETQ. V trimming: 3 bases; J trimming: 0 bases; junction bases outside the gene matches: 1. The chain's CDR3 is CASSWGQGASGNTIYF. In DNA form, the CDR3 reads TGCGCCAGCAGCTGGGGACAGGGGGCCTCTGGAAACACCATATATTTT.

The chain has TRBV3-1 and TRBJ2-2, with D possibly matching TRBD2 (6 bases). Trimming cost V 6 bases and J 8 bases, with 22 bases left between them. Germline CDR1 and CDR2: LGHDT and YNNKEL (reference sequence). The CDR3 is 16 residues long. This CDR3 reads CASSRLAPRREGELFF. CDR3 DNA sequence: TGTGCCAGCAGTCGGTTGGCTCCCCGGAGGGAAGGGGAGCTGTTTTTT.

This clonotype was found a few times. This sequence joins TRBV18 and TRBJ1-1; the match to TRBD1 covers 8 bases. J lost 4 bases, V lost 3 bases, and 7 bases had no gene match. CDR1 is KGHSH, CDR2 LQKENI, per germline. This CDR3 comprises 15 residues. In DNA form, the CDR3 reads TGTGCCAGCTCACCTACCGGGACAGGTAGCACTGAAGCTTTCTTT. Translated: CASSPTGTGSTEAFF.

This sequence joins TRBV24-1 and TRBJ2-1, with a possible D match to TRBD1 (5 bases). There are 13 residues in the CDR3. V was pared by 9 bases and J by 4 bases, with 12 bases between. The germline V gene encodes CDR1 KGHDR and CDR2 SFDVKD. CDR3: CATGRQNYNEQFF. CDR3 DNA: TGTGCCACCGGGCGACAGAATTACAATGAGCAGTTCTTC.

CDR3 coding DNA: TGTGCCAGCAGAGTCAGTAGCGGGGGGCGGAATGAGCAGTTCTTC. It translates to CASRVSSGGRNEQFF. The rearrangement joins TRBV4-2 to TRBJ2-1, with 10 bases lining up with TRBD2. The CDR3 loop spans 15 amino acids. CDR1 is LGHNA and CDR2 is YNFKEQ in the germline V gene. The V gene end was trimmed by 6 bases and the J gene end by 7 bases; junction bases not matched to a gene: 9.

This sequence joins TRBV29-1 and TRBJ2-6; D not certain. CDR1 and CDR2 from the germline V gene are SQVTM and ANQGSEA. The CDR3 consists of 11 residues. V dropped 4 bases and J dropped 4 bases, with 2 bases sitting between them. The chain's CDR3 is CSVGGANVLTF. The CDR3 DNA sequence: TGCAGCGTTGGGGGGGCCAACGTCCTGACTTTC.

This clonotype has more than one count but fewer than ten. This chain connects TRBV20-1 to TRBJ2-1, with D possibly TRBD1 on 6 matching bases. V was pared by 2 bases and J by 4 bases, with 18 bases between. This CDR3 is 16 amino acids long. The germline CDR1 and CDR2 sequences are DFQATT and SNEGSKA (reference sequence). The CDR3 protein is CSARSRGRGPYNEQFF. The CDR3 DNA follows: TGCAGTGCTAGATCCCGGGGCAGGGGCCCGTACAATGAGCAGTTCTTC.